Listed below are T cell receptor beta chains from one sample, sequenced in a study of cytotoxic CD8 clonotypes in ibrutinib-treated CLL. Sequencing used immunoSEQ multiplex PCR; TCRdb keeps in-frame clones, though not all of them. Counted here are more than 110,000 clones, around 81% occurring once; the ten biggest clones make up around 7.6%. The starting material was PBMCs, obtained after 36 months of ibrutinib treatment. All receptors come from a human donor with chronic lymphocytic leukemia. CDR3s include the opening cysteine and the closing phenylalanine or tryptophan. A D gene is named only where the DNA matches it firmly. Some rows mark clone size as missing; the rest say once, few, many or name a class of expanded clone.

J gene,clone size,D gene,V gene,CDR3 DNA,CDR3 protein
TRBJ1-6,.,.,TRBV9,TGTGCCAGCAGCGTAGCTGATACCGGGTCCTCACCCCTCCACTTT,CASSVADTGSSPLHF
TRBJ2-7,few,.,TRBV7-6,TGTGCCAGCAGCGTGGGGGGGCAGGCCTCCGAGCAGTACTTC,CASSVGGQASEQYF
TRBJ2-1,.,.,TRBV6-5,TGTGCCAGCAGCAAAGGGACACCGGGTCCCGATGAGCAGTTCTTC,CASSKGTPGPDEQFF
TRBJ2-5,few,.,TRBV7-9,TGTGCCAGCAGCTTAGACACCCAAGAGACCCAGTACTTC,CASSLDTQETQYF
TRBJ2-7,.,.,TRBV29-1,TGCAGCGTGAAAGGGGCAGGACCGGGCGAGCAGTACTTC,CSVKGAGPGEQYF
TRBJ2-6,.,.,TRBV6-5,TGTGCCAGCAGGGGAACAGTAGCTGGGGCCAACGTCCTGACTTTC,CASRGTVAGANVLTF
TRBJ2-3,once,.,TRBV11-2,TGTGCCAGCAGCTTGGAGAAATTAGCGACAGATACGCAGTATTTT,CASSLEKLATDTQYF
TRBJ2-1,.,TRBD1,TRBV5-1,TGCGCCAGCAGCTTTGGACAGGGGGCGAATGAGCAGTTCTTC,CASSFGQGANEQFF
TRBJ2-3,.,TRBD2,TRBV7-9,TGTGCCAGCAGTCCTTCCCCCTTAGCGGGGGCACTAGATACGCAGTATTTT,CASSPSPLAGALDTQYF
TRBJ1-2,.,TRBD1,TRBV7-2,TGTGCCAGCAGCTTTGACAGGGGAGATGGCTACACCTTC,CASSFDRGDGYTF
TRBJ2-7,.,TRBD1,TRBV5-1,TGCGCCAGCGGACAGGGGTATCGCTACGAGCAGTACTTC,CASGQGYRYEQYF
TRBJ1-6,.,.,TRBV19,TGTGCCAGTAGATTCCCGGGACACACGAATTCACCCCTCCACTTT,CASRFPGHTNSPLHF
TRBJ1-5,.,.,TRBV28,TGTGCCAGCAGTATACAGGGTTACCAGCCCCAGCATTTT,CASSIQGYQPQHF
TRBJ2-1,.,.,TRBV7-3,TGTGCCAGCAGCCTAACAGGTTACAATGAGCAGTTCTTC,CASSLTGYNEQFF
TRBJ2-2,.,.,TRBV28,TGTGCCAGCAGTTGGGACTTGAACACCGGGGAGCTGTTTTTT,CASSWDLNTGELFF
TRBJ1-5,.,TRBD1,TRBV30,TGTGCCTGGAGTGGAGGACAGGGGACTCAGCCCCAGCATTTT,CAWSGGQGTQPQHF
TRBJ2-3,.,TRBD2,TRBV10-2,TGCGCCAGCACTAATAGCGGGGGGGCAAATACGCAGTATTTT,CASTNSGGANTQYF
TRBJ1-1,few,.,TRBV5-1,TGCGCCAGCAGCTTGGTCACAGCGCCCTACACTGAAGCTTTCTTT,CASSLVTAPYTEAFF
TRBJ1-2,.,.,TRBV19,TGTGCCAGTAGTAAGACAGGTGACTATGGCTACACCTTC,CASSKTGDYGYTF
TRBJ2-2,.,TRBD1,TRBV5-1,TGCGCCAGCAGCTGGACAGGGGGCTTTACCGGGGAGCTGTTTTTT,CASSWTGGFTGELFF
TRBJ1-2,few,.,TRBV5-6,TGTGCCAGCAGCTTAGTCGGAATAGGGGGCTACACCTTC,CASSLVGIGGYTF
TRBJ2-5,few,.,TRBV2,TGTGCCAGCAGTGCCATGGGAGGACAAGAGACCCAGTACTTC,CASSAMGGQETQYF
TRBJ2-7,.,.,TRBV29-1,TGCAGCGTATCAAGGGACGGGTTCAACTACGAGCAGTACTTC,CSVSRDGFNYEQYF
TRBJ1-1,few,TRBD1,TRBV19,TGTGCCAGTAGTAGGAAGCAGGGGGAGTATGAAGCTTTCTTT,CASSRKQGEYEAFF
TRBJ2-1,.,.,TRBV30,TGTGCCTGGAGTGTACTCAATGAGCAGTTCTTC,CAWSVLNEQFF
TRBJ2-7,.,TRBD2,TRBV19,TGTGCCAGTAGCTATAGCGGGGGCTCCTACGAGCAGTACTTC,CASSYSGGSYEQYF
TRBJ1-2,once,.,TRBV27,TGTGCCAGCAGTTTAGTCGCAGACAAACCCTATGGCTACACCTTC,CASSLVADKPYGYTF
TRBJ2-1,.,TRBD2,TRBV29-1,TGCAGCGTTGCCGTAGCGGGGGGTGGTAATGAGCAGTTCTTC,CSVAVAGGGNEQFF
TRBJ2-7,medium-sized,.,TRBV27,TGTGCCGCCACGGACTCAAACTACGAGCAGTACTTC,CAATDSNYEQYF
TRBJ2-3,.,TRBD2,TRBV5-4,TGTGCCAGCAGCTTGCAAGCGGGGGGGATCACAGATACGCAGTATTTT,CASSLQAGGITDTQYF
TRBJ2-3,.,.,TRBV5-1,TGCGCCAGCAACCCTGGCATCGCAGATACGCAGTATTTT,CASNPGIADTQYF
TRBJ2-7,.,.,TRBV9,TGTGCCAGCAGCGTAGAGAAAGGAGGCTCCTACGAGCAGTACTTC,CASSVEKGGSYEQYF
TRBJ1-3,.,.,TRBV7-3,TGTGCCAGCGGGCCGTCCTCTGGAAACACCATATATTTT,CASGPSSGNTIYF
TRBJ1-1,.,TRBD1,TRBV23-1,TGCGCCAGCAGTAAGGACAGGGGGCGACCAGAGAACACTGAAGCTTTCTTT,CASSKDRGRPENTEAFF
TRBJ1-5,.,.,TRBV19,TGTGCCAGTACGAAATGGGACGGCCGGGATCAGCCCCAGCATTTT,CASTKWDGRDQPQHF